Sequencing of this T cell receptor beta chain was carried out in a study of high-grade serous ovarian cancer treatment subgroups. Study background: Samples averaged roughly 14,000 reads and 7,500 or so unique TCR beta rearrangements.

Measured with immunoSEQ multiplex PCR; TCRdb has only the in-frame clones, and not every one. The sample holds about 18,000 clones, around 74% seen once. Study-wide points: TCR clonal relatedness correlated positively with neoantigen level. Repertoire analysis covered CDR3 alone, not CDR1 or CDR2. Bulk tumor TCR sequencing gave no spatial information.

Worth noting for this clone: Its specificity is not known.

The CDR3 covers 11 residues. Germline CDR1 and CDR2: SGHDT and YYEEEE. After removal of 5 bases from V and 10 bases from J, the junction contained 4 bases not matched to a gene. The tumor samples were collected prior to definitive surgery or chemotherapy. The TCR sequence derives from a human donor with high-grade serous ovarian cancer. The chain recombines TRBV5-6 with TRBJ1-2; 8 positions agree with TRBD1. The sequenced sample consisted of tumor tissue. CDR3 nucleotide sequence: TGTGCCAGCAGGCAGACAGGGGACTACACCTTC. This encodes CASRQTGDYTF.